This TCR beta chain is from a study of cytomegalovirus exposure and HLA in healthy donors. Points from the study as a whole: A prior analysis recorded that most TCR beta V segments were productive about 90% or about 30% of the time.

To note about this clone: Its antigen is still unknown.

CDR1 and CDR2 from the germline V gene are SGDLS and YYNGEE. This CDR3 region has 14 residues. Trimming left V 0 bases short and J 2 bases short, with 7 bases between. PCR involved 60 Vbeta and 13 Jbeta primers. Data came from immunoSEQ multiplex PCR; TCRdb stores just in-frame clones and leaves some out. The table includes approximately 140,000 clones, 65% to 80% detected once. This rearrangement joins TRBV9 to TRBJ2-3; D unclear. Sequencing input: PBMCs. The TCR sequence derives from a woman aged 40 to 55 in good health and CMV-seronegative. The CDR3 sequence: CASSVEHPTDTQYF. CDR3 bases: TGTGCCAGCAGCGTAGAACACCCCACAGATACGCAGTATTTT.